Listed below are T cell receptor beta chains from one sample, sequenced in a study of shared clonotypes between healthy human individuals. Sequencing used immunoSEQ multiplex PCR; TCRdb keeps in-frame clones, though not all of them. The sample has 550,000 to 650,000 clones; roughly 95% are singletons. Input material: naive CD8+ T cells sorted from blood. These receptors were taken from a woman in her thirties in good health. Both conserved end residues are part of each CDR3. D genes are given only for firm matches. Clone size appears in some rows only: once, few, many, or a class for an expanded clone.

TRBD2	TRBV25-1	NA	TRBJ2-1	CASSEFEGGPTGEQFF	TGTGCCAGCAGTGAATTCGAGGGAGGGCCCACCGGTGAGCAGTTCTTC
TRBD2	TRBV19	NA	TRBJ2-1	CASAGLADYNEQFF	TGTGCCAGTGCTGGACTAGCGGATTACAATGAGCAGTTCTTC
NA	TRBV19	NA	TRBJ1-1	CASARWKHTEAFF	TGTGCCAGTGCCAGGTGGAAACACACTGAAGCTTTCTTT
TRBD1	TRBV27	NA	TRBJ2-7	CASSYRGRPGEQYF	TGTGCCAGCAGTTACAGGGGGCGCCCCGGCGAGCAGTACTTC
NA	TRBV27	NA	TRBJ2-7	CASRSDSSGGYEQYF	TGTGCCAGCAGGTCGGACAGTTCAGGAGGGTACGAGCAGTACTTC
NA	TRBV27	NA	TRBJ2-5	CASSPDPRETQYF	TGTGCCAGCAGTCCGGACCCCAGGGAGACCCAGTACTTC
TRBD2	TRBV4-2	once	TRBJ2-3	CASSQRGGGSTDTQYF	TGTGCCAGCAGCCAAAGAGGCGGGGGGAGCACAGATACGCAGTATTTT
NA	TRBV27	NA	TRBJ2-7	CASSSATSSSYEQYF	TGTGCCAGCAGTTCGGCGACTTCGAGCTCCTACGAGCAGTACTTC
NA	TRBV6-5	NA	TRBJ2-1	CASSWGQGGEQFF	TGTGCCAGCAGTTGGGGGCAGGGGGGCGAGCAGTTCTTC
NA	TRBV25-1	once	TRBJ2-1	CASSDGSIGPSPDNEQFF	TGTGCCAGCAGTGACGGGAGTATCGGGCCGAGCCCGGACAATGAGCAGTTCTTC
NA	TRBV27	NA	TRBJ2-4	CASSLSFRSFNIQYF	TGTGCCAGCAGTTTATCATTCAGGTCCTTCAACATTCAGTACTTC
TRBD1	TRBV19	NA	TRBJ1-5	CASSTGQGNQPQHF	TGTGCCAGTAGTACTGGACAGGGGAATCAGCCCCAGCATTTT
NA	TRBV5-1	NA	TRBJ2-6	CASRPGEAGANSGANVLTF	TGCGCCAGCAGGCCCGGGGAGGCGGGGGCCAACTCTGGGGCCAACGTCCTGACTTTC
NA	TRBV10-2	NA	TRBJ1-4	CASSENWLGELFF	TGCGCCAGCAGTGAGAACTGGCTCGGGGAACTGTTTTTT
NA	TRBV2	NA	TRBJ2-1	CASSEGDEQFF	TGTGCCAGCAGTGAGGGAGATGAGCAGTTCTTC
TRBD2	TRBV6-5	NA	TRBJ2-7	CASSYSSGTGYEQYF	TGTGCCAGCAGTTACTCGAGCGGGACGGGGTACGAGCAGTACTTC
NA	TRBV29-1	NA	TRBJ2-1	CSVDTFGTRDNEQFF	TGCAGCGTTGATACGTTTGGGACAAGAGATAATGAGCAGTTCTTC
NA	TRBV15	NA	TRBJ2-4	CATSTEGRSNIQYF	TGTGCCACCAGCACGGAAGGGAGGTCAAACATTCAGTACTTC
NA	TRBV7-9	NA	TRBJ2-7	CASSWEAYEQYF	TGTGCCAGCAGCTGGGAGGCATACGAGCAGTACTTC
NA	TRBV2	NA	TRBJ2-7	CASTSVWSVASYEQYF	TGTGCCAGCACCTCGGTCTGGTCGGTGGCGTCCTACGAGCAGTACTTC
TRBD2	TRBV5-1	NA	TRBJ2-7	CASSATLAGADEQYF	TGCGCCAGCAGCGCTACCCTAGCGGGAGCCGACGAGCAGTACTTC
NA	TRBV9	NA	TRBJ2-2	CASSVEGAGANTGELFF	TGTGCCAGCAGCGTAGAAGGGGCAGGGGCGAACACCGGGGAGCTGTTTTTT